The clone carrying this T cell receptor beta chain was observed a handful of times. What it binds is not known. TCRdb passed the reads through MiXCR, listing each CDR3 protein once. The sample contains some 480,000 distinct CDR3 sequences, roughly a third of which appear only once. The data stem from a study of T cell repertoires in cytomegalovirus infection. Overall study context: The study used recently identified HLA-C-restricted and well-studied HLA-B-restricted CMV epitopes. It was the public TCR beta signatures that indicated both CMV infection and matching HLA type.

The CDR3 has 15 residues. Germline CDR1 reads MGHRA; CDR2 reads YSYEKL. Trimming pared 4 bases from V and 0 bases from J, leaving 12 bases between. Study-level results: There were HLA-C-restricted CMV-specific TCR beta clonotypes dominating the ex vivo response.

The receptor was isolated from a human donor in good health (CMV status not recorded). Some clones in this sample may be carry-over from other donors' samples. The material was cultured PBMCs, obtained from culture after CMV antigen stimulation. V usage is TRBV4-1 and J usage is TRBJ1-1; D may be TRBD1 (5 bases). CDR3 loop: CASSRTGALNTEAFF. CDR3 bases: TGCGCCAGCAGCCGAACCGGGGCCCTGAACACTGAAGCTTTCTTT.